Following are 20 T cell receptor beta chains from one sample sequenced in a study of T-cell memory formation after mild COVID-19. Each CDR3 protein is one row after TCRdb ran MiXCR on the 5' RACE reads. Of roughly 620,000 distinct CDR3 sequences listed, about a sixth were seen once; the top ten hold around 13%. Input material: PBMCs or a T cell subset sorted from them (not recorded which). The receptor source for this set is an adult woman who had mild COVID-19 (a few samples of this study predate the infection). Cell type and time point are not known.

This clonotype showed up just a few times. The rearrangement uses TRBV12-3 or TRBV12-4 and TRBJ2-7, with unresolved D. The length of the CDR3 is 14 residues. Trimming stripped 2 bases from V and 5 bases from J, with 13 bases between. CDR3 bases: TGTGCCAGCAGTTTATCCTCCGGGTACAACGAGCAGTACTTC. This gives the protein CASSLSSGYNEQYF.

The gene calls are TRBV2 and TRBJ2-6, with unresolved D. Trimming shortened V by 7 bases and J by 0 bases, and 4 bases separated the two germline ends. In germline, CDR1 is SNHLY, CDR2 FYNNEI. The CDR3 runs to 13 residues. The CDR3 nucleotides are TGTGCCAGCATCTCCTCTGGGGCCAACGTCCTGACTTTC. It is translated as CASISSGANVLTF.

CDR3 residues: CASSYGRALNLDTQYF. The CDR3 coding sequence is TGTGCCAGCAGTTACGGGCGGGCGTTGAACTTAGATACGCAGTATTTT. This chain uses TRBV6-2 or TRBV6-3 with TRBJ2-3; the D gene is possibly TRBD2 (5 bases). The CDR3 has 16 amino acids. CDR1 and CDR2 (germline): MNHEY, SVGEGT. Deletions cut 2 bases from V and 5 bases from J, with 17 bases between.

In its sample, this clonotype was seen a few times. The chain couples TRBV5-4 to TRBJ2-5, with D perhaps being TRBD1 or TRBD2 (5 bases each). V dropped 4 bases and J dropped 1 base, with 11 bases sitting between them. The germline V gene has CDR1 SGHNT and CDR2 YYREEE (reference sequence). The CDR3 totals 14 residues. Here the CDR3 reads CASSPPGPQETQYF. In DNA, the CDR3 is TGTGCCAGCAGCCCTCCGGGACCCCAAGAGACCCAGTACTTC.

This clonotype was seen more than once but under ten times. V and J are TRBV9 and TRBJ2-1; unclear D gene. V was trimmed by 1 base and J by 0 bases, leaving 14 bases between them. Germline assignment: CDR1 SGDLS and CDR2 YYNGEE. The CDR3 has 17 residues. The CDR3 spells CASSVHYEDPSYNEQFF. The CDR3 DNA is TGTGCCAGCAGCGTACATTACGAAGACCCCTCCTACAATGAGCAGTTCTTC.

The chain has TRBV6-5 and TRBJ1-5; the D is unclear. Trimming took off 4 bases at V and 1 base at J, with 11 bases between the two ends. The germline V gene encodes CDR1 MNHEY and CDR2 SVGAGI. The CDR3 spans 15 residues. CDR3: CASSSRFSSNQPQHF. CDR3 sequence (DNA): TGTGCCAGCAGTTCCCGGTTCAGCAGCAATCAGCCCCAGCATTTT.

There are a few counts of this clonotype. The chain uses TRBV6-2 or TRBV6-3 and TRBJ1-5; D uncertain. This CDR3 has 14 residues. V lost 0 bases, J lost 4 bases, and 7 bases lay in between. Per germline, CDR1 MNHEY and CDR2 SVGEGT. The CDR3 DNA reads TGTGCCAGCAGTTACTCGGCAGGTAATCAGCCCCAGCATTTT. It codes for CASSYSAGNQPQHF.

This clonotype was seen a handful of times. The V gene is TRBV13, the J gene TRBJ2-7, with a tentative D call TRBD2 (5 bases). CDR3 length equals 13 residues. Trimming took off 1 base at V and 9 bases at J, with 13 bases between the two ends. Germline CDR1 and CDR2: PRHDT and FYEKMQ (reference sequence). Written as DNA, the CDR3 is TGTGCCAGCAGCTTAGCGGGAAGATCACTGCAGTACTTC. Protein sequence: CASSLAGRSLQYF.

This clonotype was seen ten or more times. The gene calls are TRBV5-1 and TRBJ2-5; D not resolved. The CDR3 consists of 15 residues. The ends were cut back, 4 bases at V and 2 bases at J, with 15 bases in the middle. Per the germline V gene, CDR1 is SGHRS and CDR2 is YFSETQ. In nucleotides, the CDR3 is TGCGCCAGCAGCCCCGAGACCGGCCCTCAAGAGACCCAGTACTTC. The encoded protein is CASSPETGPQETQYF.

The chain is built from TRBV5-1 and TRBJ2-2; a weak D match, TRBD2 (7 bases). The V end was cut by 4 bases, the J end by 0 bases, with 16 bases between. Germline V gives CDR1 SGHRS, CDR2 YFSETQ. The CDR3 loop spans 17 amino acids. The CDR3 sequence is CASSIKAGAANTGELFF. The CDR3 DNA reads TGCGCCAGCAGCATCAAGGCGGGGGCTGCGAACACCGGGGAGCTGTTTTTT.

This clonotype was found a few times. The V and J genes are TRBV20-1 and TRBJ2-5; TRBD2 matches 7 bases. Per the germline V gene, CDR1 is DFQATT and CDR2 is SNEGSKA (reference sequence). V gave up 6 bases and J gave up 7 bases; unmatched junction bases: 8. The CDR3 totals 12 residues. DNA of the CDR3: TGCAGTGCCGAGACTAGCCTAGGGACCCAGTACTTC. Its translation: CSAETSLGTQYF.

This clonotype showed up many times. This chain joins TRBV7-9 and TRBJ2-5; no firm D call. The CDR3 runs 12 residues. CDR1 and CDR2 (germline): SEHNR, FQNEAQ (reference sequence). Trimming removed 3 bases from V and 4 bases from J, with 6 bases in between. The DNA of the CDR3 is TGTGCCAGCAGCTTCGGTAGAGAGACCCAGTACTTC. This sequence encodes CASSFGRETQYF.

V usage is TRBV15 and J usage is TRBJ2-1, with 12 bases that match TRBD2. The trim removed 5 bases at V and 7 bases at J, leaving 6 bases unmatched. Germline loops: CDR1 LNHNV, CDR2 YYDKDF (reference sequence). CDR3 length: 15 amino acids. Written as DNA, the CDR3 is TGTGCCACCAGCGCCGGACTAGCGGGGATGAATGAGCAGTTCTTC. Translated: CATSAGLAGMNEQFF.

J is TRBJ1-1 and V is TRBV5-1; D might be TRBD1 (5 bases). Germline V gene sequence: CDR1 SGHRS, CDR2 YFSETQ. V gave up 2 bases and J gave up 3 bases, with 11 bases separating them. The CDR3 spans 14 residues. CDR3 residues: CASSFGGEYTEAFF. For the CDR3, the DNA is TGCGCCAGCAGCTTTGGGGGAGAGTACACTGAAGCTTTCTTT.

The CDR3 region is CASSFTIYEQYF. In DNA form, the CDR3 reads TGTGCCAGCAGTTTCACGATTTACGAGCAGTACTTC. This rearrangement joins TRBV27 to TRBJ2-7; D remains ambiguous. Per the germline V gene, CDR1 is MNHEY and CDR2 is SMNVEV (reference sequence). The length of the CDR3 is 12 residues. Trimming removed 3 bases from V and 4 bases from J, with 7 bases in between.

This clonotype came up many times. V and J are TRBV7-6 and TRBJ2-7; maybe TRBD1 (5 bases). The CDR3 length is 17 residues. Trimming stripped 5 bases from V and 6 bases from J, with 26 bases between. Germline assignment: CDR1 SGHVS and CDR2 FNYEAQ. DNA of the CDR3: TGTGCCAGCAGCCTAGAGGCAGGGTACAGGATGGTAGGCGAGCAGTACTTC. This encodes CASSLEAGYRMVGEQYF. The complete variable domain, with remaining parts taken from reference TRBV7-6 and TRBJ2-7, reads GAGVSQSPRYKVTKRGQDVALRCDPISGHVSLYWYRQALGQGPEFLTYFNYEAQQDKSGLPNDRFSAERPEGSISTLTIQRTEQRDSAMYRCASSLEAGYRMVGEQYFGPGTRLTVT.

This clonotype was counted at least ten times. The CDR3 DNA reads TGCGCCAGCAGCCAAGAAGGGAGTGGAAACACCATATATTTT. Translated, it gives CASSQEGSGNTIYF. The chain links TRBV4-1 to TRBJ1-3; no definite D call. Per germline, CDR1 MGHRA and CDR2 YSYEKL. The CDR3 consists of 14 residues. Trimming stripped 0 bases from V and 3 bases from J, with 6 bases between.

This clonotype has only a few counts. The gene calls are TRBV20-1 and TRBJ2-7; 8 nucleotides align to TRBD1. CDR1 and CDR2 from the germline V gene are DFQATT and SNEGSKA (reference sequence). The CDR3 runs 12 residues. The junction had 3 bases not matched to a gene; V was cut back by 4 bases and J by 4 bases. For the CDR3, the DNA is TGCAGTGCTATTGGGACAGGTTACGAGCAGTACTTC. It yields the protein CSAIGTGYEQYF.

V is TRBV6-5 and J is TRBJ1-1, with 7 bases aligning to TRBD1. The J segment lost 6 bases and the V segment lost 5 bases, leaving 9 bases of the junction unmatched. Germline CDR1 MNHEY, CDR2 SVGAGI. CDR3 length: 14 amino acids. The CDR3 reads CASSPTYDRAEAFF. CDR3 sequence (DNA): TGTGCCAGCAGTCCAACTTATGACAGGGCTGAAGCTTTCTTT.

This clonotype was observed a handful of times. The chain is built from TRBV12-3 or TRBV12-4 and TRBJ2-5; 9 bases fit TRBD2. V trimming: 6 bases; J trimming: 2 bases; junction bases outside the gene matches: 10. CDR3 length equals 16 residues. In nucleotides, the CDR3 is TGTGCCAGCAGCCCACGGGCTAGCGGGGCTCAAGAGACCCAGTACTTC. The encoded protein is CASSPRASGAQETQYF.